This T cell receptor (beta chain) was recovered during a study of T-cell memory formation after mild COVID-19. This clonotype was counted only a few times. The antigen is unknown. General study points: While clones contracting from day 15 to 85 were balanced between CD4 and CD8, later expanders leaned CD4+.

After 5'RACE with constant-segment primers, TCR alpha and TCR beta cDNA libraries carrying sample barcodes and UMIs were obtained. TCRdb recomputed calls from the 5' RACE reads with MiXCR, one row per CDR3 protein. The sample has 400,000 to 500,000 distinct CDR3 sequences, 20% to 25% seen once. Trimming took 4 bases from V and 7 from J, leaving 11 bases between them. This CDR3 comprises 13 residues. Germline values: CDR1 KGHDR, CDR2 SFDVKD. The chain joins TRBV24-1 to TRBJ2-3; TRBD2 is a possible D gene (5 bases). The source of this sequence is an adult woman who had mild COVID-19 (a few samples of this study predate the infection). Cell type and time point are not known. Sequenced: PBMCs or a T cell subset sorted from them (not recorded which). The chain's CDR3 is CATSEAPGYTQYF. The CDR3 DNA follows: TGTGCCACCAGTGAAGCCCCGGGGTATACGCAGTATTTT.